The clone carrying this TCR beta chain appeared a few times. The antigen remains unidentified. This sample is part of a study of CD8 T cells in ankylosing spondylitis. Study-wide points: Blood from ankylosing spondylitis patients appeared to carry a characteristic roughly 8-variant TCR beta motif.

One entry per CDR3 protein, called by TCRdb with MiXCR from the 5' RACE reads. The sample consists of 390,000 or so distinct CDR3 sequences, around 22% of them appearing once. The specimen sequenced was blood, either unsorted or a sorted T cell fraction (not recorded which). The sequence came from a male donor with ankylosing spondylitis.

CDR3 nucleotide sequence: TGCGCCAGCAGCTTGGCCGAGGGAGGTGAGCAGTTCTTC. This translates into CASSLAEGGEQFF. The rearrangement links TRBV5-1 to TRBJ2-1; D may be TRBD2 (6 bases). The V and J ends lost 0 bases and 9 bases respectively, with 10 bases between them. The CDR3 is 13 amino acids. Germline CDR1 SGHRS, CDR2 YFSETQ.